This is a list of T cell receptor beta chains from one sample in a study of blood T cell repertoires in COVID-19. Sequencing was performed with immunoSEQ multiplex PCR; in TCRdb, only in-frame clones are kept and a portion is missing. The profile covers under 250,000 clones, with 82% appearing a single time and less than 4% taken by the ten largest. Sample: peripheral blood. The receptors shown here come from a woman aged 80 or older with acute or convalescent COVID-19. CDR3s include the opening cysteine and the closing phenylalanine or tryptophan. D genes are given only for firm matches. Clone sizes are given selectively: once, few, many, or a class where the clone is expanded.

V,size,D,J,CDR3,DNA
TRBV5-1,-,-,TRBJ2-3,CASSRDLIGTDTQYF,TGCGCCAGCAGCAGGGACTTAATCGGCACAGATACGCAGTATTTT
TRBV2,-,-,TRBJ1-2,CASSEGAGVYGYTF,TGTGCCAGCAGTGAGGGGGCCGGGGTATATGGCTACACCTTC
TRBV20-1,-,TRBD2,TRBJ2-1,CSASDSLAGNYNEQFF,TGCAGTGCTAGTGACTCACTAGCGGGGAATTACAATGAGCAGTTCTTC
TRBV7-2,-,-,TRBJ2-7,CASSLGRGSEQYF,TGTGCCAGCAGCTTAGGCCGGGGGAGCGAGCAGTACTTC
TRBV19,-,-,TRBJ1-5,CASSTVDSYSNQPQHF,TGTGCCAGTAGTACTGTGGACAGTTATAGCAATCAGCCCCAGCATTTT
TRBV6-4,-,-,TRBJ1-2,CASSDSDGPRRGYTF,TGTGCCAGCAGTGACAGTGATGGGCCCCGAAGGGGCTACACCTTC
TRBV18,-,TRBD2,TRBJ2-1,CASSPGFGTTQHNEQFF,TGTGCCAGCTCACCAGGGTTCGGGACTACCCAACACAATGAGCAGTTCTTC
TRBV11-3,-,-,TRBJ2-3,CASSLGIGQGTDTQYF,TGTGCCAGCAGCTTAGGTATTGGGCAGGGCACAGATACGCAGTATTTT
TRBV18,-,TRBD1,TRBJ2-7,CASSKTGESYEQYF,TGTGCCAGCTCAAAGACAGGGGAGTCCTACGAGCAGTACTTC
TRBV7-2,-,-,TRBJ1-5,CASSPNRASNQPQHF,TGTGCCAGCAGCCCCAACAGGGCTAGCAATCAGCCCCAGCATTTT
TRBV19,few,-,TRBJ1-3,CASSETGDPGNTIYF,TGTGCCAGTAGCGAAACAGGAGACCCTGGAAACACCATATATTTT
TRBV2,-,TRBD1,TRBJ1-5,CASRINRGVNQPQHF,TGTGCCAGCAGGATAAACAGGGGCGTTAATCAGCCCCAGCATTTT
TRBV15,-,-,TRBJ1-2,CATSRGRVDGYTF,TGTGCCACCAGCAGGGGTCGGGTTGATGGCTACACCTTC
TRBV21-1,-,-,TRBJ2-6,CASSKVSPGPGANVLTF,TGTGCCAGCAGCAAAGTAAGTCCAGGCCCCGGGGCCAACGTCCTGACTTTC
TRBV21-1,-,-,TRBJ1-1,CASSPRTGGFIHTEAFF,TGTGCCAGCAGCCCGCGGACAGGGGGCTTTATCCACACTGAAGCTTTCTTT
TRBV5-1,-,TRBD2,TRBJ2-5,CASSLSGGAETQYF,TGCGCCAGCAGCTTGAGCGGGGGGGCGGAGACCCAGTACTTC
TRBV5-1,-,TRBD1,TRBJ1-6,CASSSRDRGIGDSPLHF,TGCGCCAGCAGCTCCCGGGACAGGGGTATTGGTGATTCACCCCTCCACTTT